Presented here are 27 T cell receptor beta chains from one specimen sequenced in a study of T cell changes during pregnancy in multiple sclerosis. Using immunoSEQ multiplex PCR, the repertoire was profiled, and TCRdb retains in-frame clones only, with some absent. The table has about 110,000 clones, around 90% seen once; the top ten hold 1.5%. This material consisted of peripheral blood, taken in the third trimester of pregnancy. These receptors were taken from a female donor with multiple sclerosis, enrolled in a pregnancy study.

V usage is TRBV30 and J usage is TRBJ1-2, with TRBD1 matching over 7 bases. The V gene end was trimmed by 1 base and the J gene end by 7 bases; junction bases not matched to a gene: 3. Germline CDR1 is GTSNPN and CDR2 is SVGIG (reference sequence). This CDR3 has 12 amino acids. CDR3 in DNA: TGTGCCTGGAGTGAAGGGGGCTCTGGCTACACCTTC. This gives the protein CAWSEGGSGYTF.

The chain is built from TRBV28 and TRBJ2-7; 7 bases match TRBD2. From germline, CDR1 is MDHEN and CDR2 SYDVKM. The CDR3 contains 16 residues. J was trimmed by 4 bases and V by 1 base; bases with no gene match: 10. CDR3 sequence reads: CASSLLVAGEAYEQYF. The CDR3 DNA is TGTGCCAGCAGTTTATTAGTAGCGGGTGAGGCTTACGAGCAGTACTTC.

The CDR3 nucleotides are TGCGCCAGCAGCTTGGGGCGCGGGGGATTGGCCTACGAGCAGTACTTC. Its translation is CASSLGRGGLAYEQYF. This chain connects TRBV5-1 to TRBJ2-7, with 7 nucleotides matching TRBD2. V was clipped by 0 bases and J by 2 bases; unmatched bases: 8. The germline CDR1 and CDR2 sequences are SGHRS and YFSETQ. This CDR3 has 16 residues.

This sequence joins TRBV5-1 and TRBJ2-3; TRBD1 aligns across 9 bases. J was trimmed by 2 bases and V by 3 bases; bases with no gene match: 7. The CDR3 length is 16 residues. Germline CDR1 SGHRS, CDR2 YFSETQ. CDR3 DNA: TGCGCCAGCAGCTCCCGGGACAGGGCCTTCACAGATACGCAGTATTTT. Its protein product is CASSSRDRAFTDTQYF.

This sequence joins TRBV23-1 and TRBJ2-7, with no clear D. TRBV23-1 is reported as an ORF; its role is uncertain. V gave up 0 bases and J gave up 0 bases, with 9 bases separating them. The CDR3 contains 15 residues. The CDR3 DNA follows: TGCGCCAGCAGTCAATCGCGACATTTCTCCTACGAGCAGTACTTC. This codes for CASSQSRHFSYEQYF.

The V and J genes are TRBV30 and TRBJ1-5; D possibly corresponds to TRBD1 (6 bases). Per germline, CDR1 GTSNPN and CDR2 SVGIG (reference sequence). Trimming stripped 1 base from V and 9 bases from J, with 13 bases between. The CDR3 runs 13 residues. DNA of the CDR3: TGTGCCTGGAGTGGACAGGAAGGACTGCCCCAGCATTTT. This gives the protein CAWSGQEGLPQHF.

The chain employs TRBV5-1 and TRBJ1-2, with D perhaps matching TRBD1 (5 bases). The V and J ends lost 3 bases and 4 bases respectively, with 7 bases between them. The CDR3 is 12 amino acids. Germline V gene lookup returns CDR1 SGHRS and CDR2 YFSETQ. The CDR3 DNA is TGCGCCAGCAGCTCCGACAGCTATGGCTACACCTTC. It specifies CASSSDSYGYTF.

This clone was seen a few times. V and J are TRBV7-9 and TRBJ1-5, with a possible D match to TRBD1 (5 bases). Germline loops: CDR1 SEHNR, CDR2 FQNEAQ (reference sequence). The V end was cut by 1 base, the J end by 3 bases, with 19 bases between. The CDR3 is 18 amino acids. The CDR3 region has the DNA TGTGCCAGCAGCTTAGTAGGCTCAGGGCGGCATCCCAATCAGCCCCAGCATTTT. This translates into CASSLVGSGRHPNQPQHF. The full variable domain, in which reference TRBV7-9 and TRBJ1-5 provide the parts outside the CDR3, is DTGVSQNPRHKITKRGQNVTFRCDPISEHNRLYWYRQTLGQGPEFLTYFQNEAQLEKSRLLSDRFSAERPKGSFSTLEIQRTEQGDSAMYLCASSLVGSGRHPNQPQHFGDGTRLSIL.

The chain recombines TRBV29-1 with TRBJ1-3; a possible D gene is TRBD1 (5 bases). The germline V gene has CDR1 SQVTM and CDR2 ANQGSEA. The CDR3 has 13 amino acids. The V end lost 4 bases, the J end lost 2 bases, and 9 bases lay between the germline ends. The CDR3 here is CSVVQGPGNTIYF. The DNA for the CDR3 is TGCAGCGTTGTCCAGGGCCCTGGAAACACCATATATTTT. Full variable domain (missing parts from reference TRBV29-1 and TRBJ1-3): SAVISQKPSRDICQRGTSLTIQCQVDSQVTMMFWYRQQPGQSLTLIATANQGSEATYESGFVIDKFPISRPNLTFSTLTVSNMSPEDSSIYLCSVVQGPGNTIYFGEGSWLTVV.

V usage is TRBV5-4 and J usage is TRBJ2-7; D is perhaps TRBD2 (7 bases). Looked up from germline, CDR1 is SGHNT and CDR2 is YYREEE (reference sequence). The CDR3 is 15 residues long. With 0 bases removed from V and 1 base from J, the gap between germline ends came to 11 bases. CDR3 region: CASSLAGGLSYEQYF. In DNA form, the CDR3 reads TGTGCCAGCAGCTTGGCGGGGGGCCTTTCCTACGAGCAGTACTTC. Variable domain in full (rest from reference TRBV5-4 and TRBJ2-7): ETGVTQSPTHLIKTRGQQVTLRCSSQSGHNTVSWYQQALGQGPQFIFQYYREEENGRGNFPPRFSGLQFPNYSSELNVNALELDDSALYLCASSLAGGLSYEQYFGPGTRLTVT.

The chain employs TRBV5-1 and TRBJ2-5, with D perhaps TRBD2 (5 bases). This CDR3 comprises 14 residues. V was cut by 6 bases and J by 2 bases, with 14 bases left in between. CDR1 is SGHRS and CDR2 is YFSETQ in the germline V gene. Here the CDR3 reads CASTAGPSQETQYF. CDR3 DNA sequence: TGCGCCAGCACCGCGGGTCCGTCTCAAGAGACCCAGTACTTC.

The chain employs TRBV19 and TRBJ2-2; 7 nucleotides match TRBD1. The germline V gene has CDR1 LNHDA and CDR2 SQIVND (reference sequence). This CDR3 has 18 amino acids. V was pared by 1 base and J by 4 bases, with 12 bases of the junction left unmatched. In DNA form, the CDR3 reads TGTGCCAGTAGTATAGCAGTGGCAGGGGGTTATGTCACCGGGGAGCTGTTTTTT. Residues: CASSIAVAGGYVTGELFF.

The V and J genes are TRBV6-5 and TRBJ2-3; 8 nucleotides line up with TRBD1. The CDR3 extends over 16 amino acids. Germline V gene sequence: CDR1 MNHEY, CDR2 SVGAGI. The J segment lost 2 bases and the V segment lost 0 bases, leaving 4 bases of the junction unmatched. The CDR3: CASSYSMTGVTDTQYF. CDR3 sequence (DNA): TGTGCCAGCAGTTACTCCATGACAGGGGTCACAGATACGCAGTATTTT.

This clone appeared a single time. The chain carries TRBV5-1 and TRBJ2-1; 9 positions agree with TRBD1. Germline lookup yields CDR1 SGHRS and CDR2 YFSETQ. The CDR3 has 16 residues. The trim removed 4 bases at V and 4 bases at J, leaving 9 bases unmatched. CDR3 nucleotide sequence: TGCGCCAGCAGCGTAGACGGGACAGGGATGTACAATGAGCAGTTCTTC. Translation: CASSVDGTGMYNEQFF.

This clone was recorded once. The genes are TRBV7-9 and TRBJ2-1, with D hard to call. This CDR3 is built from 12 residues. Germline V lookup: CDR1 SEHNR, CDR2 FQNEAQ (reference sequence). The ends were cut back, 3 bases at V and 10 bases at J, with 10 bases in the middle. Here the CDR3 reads CASSFGAIEQFF. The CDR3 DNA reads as TGTGCCAGCAGCTTCGGAGCGATCGAGCAGTTCTTC.

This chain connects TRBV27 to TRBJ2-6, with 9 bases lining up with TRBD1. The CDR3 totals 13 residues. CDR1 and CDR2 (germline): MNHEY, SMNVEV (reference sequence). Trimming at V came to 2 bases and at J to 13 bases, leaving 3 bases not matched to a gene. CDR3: CASSLVGTGVLTF. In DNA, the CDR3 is TGTGCCAGCAGTTTAGTCGGGACAGGGGTCCTGACTTTC. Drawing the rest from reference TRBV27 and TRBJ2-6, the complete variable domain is EAQVTQNPRYLITVTGKKLTVTCSQNMNHEYMSWYRQDPGLGLRQIYYSMNVEVTDKGDVPEGYKVSRKEKRNFPLILESPSPNQTSLYFCASSLVGTGVLTFGAGSRLTVL.

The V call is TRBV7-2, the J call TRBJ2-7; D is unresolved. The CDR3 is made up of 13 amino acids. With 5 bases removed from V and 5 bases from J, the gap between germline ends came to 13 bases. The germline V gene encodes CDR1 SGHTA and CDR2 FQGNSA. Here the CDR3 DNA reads TGTGCCAGCAGCAGCACCGGAGCCCACGAGCAGTACTTC. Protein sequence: CASSSTGAHEQYF.

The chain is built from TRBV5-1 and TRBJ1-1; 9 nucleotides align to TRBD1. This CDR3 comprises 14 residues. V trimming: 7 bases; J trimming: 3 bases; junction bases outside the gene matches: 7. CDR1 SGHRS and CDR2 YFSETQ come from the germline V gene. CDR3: CASGQGNFDTEAFF. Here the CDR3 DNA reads TGCGCCAGCGGACAGGGGAATTTTGACACTGAAGCTTTCTTT.

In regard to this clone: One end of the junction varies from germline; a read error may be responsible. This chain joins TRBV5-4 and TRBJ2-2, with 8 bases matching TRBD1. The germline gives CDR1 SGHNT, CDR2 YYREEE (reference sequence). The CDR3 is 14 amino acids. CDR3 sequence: CASRLDRDSGELFF. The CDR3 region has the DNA TGTGCCAGCAGATTGGACAGGGATTCCGGGGAGCTGTTTTTT.

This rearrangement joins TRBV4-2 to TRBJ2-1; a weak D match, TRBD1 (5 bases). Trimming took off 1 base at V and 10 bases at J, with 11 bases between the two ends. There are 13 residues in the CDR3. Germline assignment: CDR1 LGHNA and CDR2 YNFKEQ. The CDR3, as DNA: TGTGCCAGCAGCCAAGTGGAGAGACAGGAGCAGTTCTTC. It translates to CASSQVERQEQFF.

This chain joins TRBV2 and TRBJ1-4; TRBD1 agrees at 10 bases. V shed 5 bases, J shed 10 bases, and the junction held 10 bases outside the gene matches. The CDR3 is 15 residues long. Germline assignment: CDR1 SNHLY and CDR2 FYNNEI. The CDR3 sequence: CASSPLTGGVIKLFF. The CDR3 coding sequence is TGTGCCAGCAGTCCTTTGACAGGGGGCGTGATAAAACTGTTTTTT.

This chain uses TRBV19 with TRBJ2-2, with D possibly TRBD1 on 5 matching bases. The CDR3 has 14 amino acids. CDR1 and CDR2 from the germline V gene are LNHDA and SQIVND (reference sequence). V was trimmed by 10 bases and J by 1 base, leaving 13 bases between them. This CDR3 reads CATSGRGNTGELFF. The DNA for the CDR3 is TGTGCCACCTCCGGAAGGGGGAACACCGGGGAGCTGTTTTTT.

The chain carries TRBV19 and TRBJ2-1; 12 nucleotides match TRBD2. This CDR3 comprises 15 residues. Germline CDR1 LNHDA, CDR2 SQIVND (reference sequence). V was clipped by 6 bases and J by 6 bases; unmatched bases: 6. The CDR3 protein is CASRSLLAGGNEQFF. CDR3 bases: TGTGCCAGTAGATCCTTACTAGCGGGAGGCAATGAGCAGTTCTTC.

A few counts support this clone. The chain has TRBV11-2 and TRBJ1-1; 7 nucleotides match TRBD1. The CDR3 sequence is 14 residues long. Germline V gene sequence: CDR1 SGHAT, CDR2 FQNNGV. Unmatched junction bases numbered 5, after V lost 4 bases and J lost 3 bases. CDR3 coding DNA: TGTGCCAGCAGCTCCATCCAGGGGGACACTGAAGCTTTCTTT. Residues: CASSSIQGDTEAFF.

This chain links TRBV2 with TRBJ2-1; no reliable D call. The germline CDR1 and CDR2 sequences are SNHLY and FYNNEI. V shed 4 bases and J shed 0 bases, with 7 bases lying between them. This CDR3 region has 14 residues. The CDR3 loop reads CASSAPSSYNEQFF. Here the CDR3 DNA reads TGTGCCAGCAGTGCCCCGAGCTCCTACAATGAGCAGTTCTTC.

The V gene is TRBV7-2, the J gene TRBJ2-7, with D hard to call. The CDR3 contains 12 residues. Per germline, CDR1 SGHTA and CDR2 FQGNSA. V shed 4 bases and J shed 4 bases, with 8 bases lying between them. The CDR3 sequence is CASSSSGYEQYF. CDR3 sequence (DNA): TGTGCCAGCAGCTCTTCCGGGTACGAGCAGTACTTC. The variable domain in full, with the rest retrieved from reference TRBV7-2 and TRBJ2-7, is GAGVSQSPSNKVTEKGKDVELRCDPISGHTALYWYRQSLGQGLEFLIYFQGNSAPDKSGLPSDRFSAERTGGSVSTLTIQRTQQEDSAVYLCASSSSGYEQYFGPGTRLTVT.

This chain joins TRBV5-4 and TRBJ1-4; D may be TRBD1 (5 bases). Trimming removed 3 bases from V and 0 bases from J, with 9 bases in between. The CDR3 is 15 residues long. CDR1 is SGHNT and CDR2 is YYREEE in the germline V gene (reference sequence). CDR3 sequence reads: CASSSDSPTNEKLFF. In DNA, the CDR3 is TGTGCCAGCAGCTCTGACAGCCCAACTAATGAAAAACTGTTTTTT.